These T cell receptor beta chains were read from a single sample in a study of blood T cell repertoires in COVID-19. Sequenced by immunoSEQ multiplex PCR; TCRdb stores in-frame clones only, minus some. The table lists 90,000 to 100,000 clones, roughly 80% of them singletons. What was sequenced was peripheral blood. The source of these receptors is a man in his 60s with acute or convalescent COVID-19. The conserved cysteine and the conserved F or W are not part of the CDR3 here.

J: TRBJ2-3; V: TRBV21-1; CDR3: ASSKGGGGGGTSPTDTQY
J: TRBJ2-3; V: TRBV11-2; CDR3: ASSKAPGQGTDTQY
J: TRBJ1-4; V: TRBV28; CDR3: ASSWTVGNEKLF
J: TRBJ2-2; V: TRBV18; CDR3: ASSPQLAGDTGELF
J: TRBJ2-7; V: TRBV6-5; CDR3: ATRTAYEQY
J: TRBJ1-4; V: TRBV11-3; CDR3: ASSFREKLF
J: TRBJ2-7; V: TRBV29-1; CDR3: SVEYGDSRYEQY
J: TRBJ1-4; V: TRBV20-1; CDR3: SASGDTDEKLF
J: TRBJ2-5; V: TRBV6-5; CDR3: ASSYSYSGVQETQY
J: TRBJ1-1; V: TRBV19; CDR3: ASSIPWQVVTEAF
J: TRBJ1-1; V: TRBV11-2; CDR3: ASSLDRVPGAF
J: TRBJ1-5; V: TRBV7-2; CDR3: ASSLVPNSNQPQH
J: TRBJ2-1; V: TRBV9; CDR3: ASSVWEGDEQF
J: TRBJ2-7; V: TRBV10-3; CDR3: AISDRDRAYEQY
J: TRBJ1-1; V: TRBV12-3/TRBV12-4; CDR3: ASSFRGTEAF
J: TRBJ2-5; V: TRBV6-5; CDR3: ASSYSVGFEETQY
J: TRBJ2-3; V: TRBV5-1; CDR3: ASSLRRRGADTQY
J: TRBJ2-5; V: TRBV9; CDR3: ASSVDSGTAYQETQY
J: TRBJ2-2; V: TRBV6-5; CDR3: ASSRTGTNTGELF
J: TRBJ1-1; V: TRBV6-2/TRBV6-3; CDR3: ASSRQAMNTEAF
J: TRBJ2-7; V: TRBV4-3; CDR3: ASSQNPQGYEQY
J: TRBJ1-4; V: TRBV4-1; CDR3: ASSQRRTDVNEKLF
J: TRBJ2-7; V: TRBV7-6; CDR3: ASSLNLAGGTEQY
J: TRBJ2-3; V: TRBV6-6; CDR3: ASSSSGTSGGRPFN
J: TRBJ2-5; V: TRBV19; CDR3: ASSIDLPSGGQETQY
J: TRBJ1-5; V: TRBV19; CDR3: ASRIDRFNQPQH
J: TRBJ1-5; V: TRBV18; CDR3: ASSLDRNQPQH
J: TRBJ2-6; V: TRBV15; CDR3: ATSRDPGQFSGANVLT
J: TRBJ2-1; V: TRBV15; CDR3: ATSRGVWRGGPLF
J: TRBJ1-5; V: TRBV19; CDR3: ASSQGQGNQPQH
J: TRBJ1-1; V: TRBV10-1; CDR3: ASGTGLCTEAF
J: TRBJ2-7; V: TRBV7-2; CDR3: ASSLVSSGGGYEQY
J: TRBJ2-3; V: TRBV5-1; CDR3: ASSNLDRATDTQY
J: TRBJ2-5; V: TRBV29-1; CDR3: SVEGREGRETQY
J: TRBJ1-5; V: TRBV6-5; CDR3: ASTPGQGNQPQH
J: TRBJ1-1; V: TRBV10-2; CDR3: ASNLGNTEAF
J: TRBJ2-7; V: TRBV19; CDR3: ASSTGTGGYEQY
J: TRBJ1-5; V: TRBV2; CDR3: ASSEVFGNQPQH
J: TRBJ2-1; V: TRBV7-9; CDR3: ASSRDRAYNEQF
J: TRBJ2-7; V: TRBV19; CDR3: ASSIDSGNPYEQY
J: TRBJ2-1; V: TRBV20-1; CDR3: SASDSGGSYNEQF
J: TRBJ1-5; V: TRBV4-3; CDR3: ASSQDLNQPQH
J: TRBJ2-7; V: TRBV4-2; CDR3: ASSQPGSYEQY
J: TRBJ2-1; V: TRBV10-2; CDR3: ASSEFQTGGDEQF
J: TRBJ2-7; V: TRBV10-1; CDR3: ASSPGQGSEQY
J: TRBJ1-5; V: TRBV7-8; CDR3: ASSSRTGPYSNQPQH
J: TRBJ2-7; V: TRBV11-3; CDR3: ASSFRQEFYEQY
J: TRBJ2-7; V: TRBV5-6; CDR3: ASSAGPSYEQY
J: TRBJ1-2; V: TRBV18; CDR3: ASSPQQKGLGYT
J: TRBJ1-6; V: TRBV19; CDR3: ASGQGLRNSPLH
J: TRBJ2-2; V: TRBV12-3/TRBV12-4; CDR3: ASRENTRELF
J: TRBJ1-1; V: TRBV6-2/TRBV6-3; CDR3: ASSYGTGEAF
J: TRBJ2-3; V: TRBV9; CDR3: ASSVGDRITDTQY
J: TRBJ1-1; V: TRBV6-2/TRBV6-3; CDR3: ASSYGTGRNTEAF
J: TRBJ2-3; V: TRBV6-5; CDR3: ASTLSGGFTDTQY
J: TRBJ2-3; V: TRBV2; CDR3: ASSEALGQADTQY